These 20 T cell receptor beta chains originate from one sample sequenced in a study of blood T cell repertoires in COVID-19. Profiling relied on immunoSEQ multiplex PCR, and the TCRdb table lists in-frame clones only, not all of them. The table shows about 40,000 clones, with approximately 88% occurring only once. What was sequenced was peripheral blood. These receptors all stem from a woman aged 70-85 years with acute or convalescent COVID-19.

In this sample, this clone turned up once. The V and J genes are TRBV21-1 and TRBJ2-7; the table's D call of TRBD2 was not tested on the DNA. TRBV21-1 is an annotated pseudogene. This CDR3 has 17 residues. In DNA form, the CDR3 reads TGTGCCAGCAGCAGACCCCTGAGACTAGCGGTACCCTACGAGCAGTACGTC. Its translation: CASSRPLRLAVPYEQYV.

Here the CDR3 reads CASSVSSTKNIQYF. The CDR3 DNA reads as TGTGCCAGCAGCGTGAGCTCGACAAAAAACATTCAGTACTTC. The J gene is TRBJ2-4, the V gene TRBV5-8; no firm D call. Per the germline V gene, CDR1 is SGHTS and CDR2 is YDEGEE. V shed 4 bases and J shed 4 bases, with 12 bases lying between them. This CDR3 is 14 amino acids long.

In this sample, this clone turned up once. Here the CDR3 reads CASSPGQGLHYGYTF. CDR3 DNA: TGTGCCAGCTCACCGGGACAGGGACTACACTATGGCTACACCTTC. The genes are TRBV18 and TRBJ1-2, with 9 bases that match TRBD1. Germline-derived CDR1 and CDR2 are KGHSH and LQKENI. V trimming: 3 bases; J trimming: 3 bases; junction bases outside the gene matches: 5. The CDR3 is 15 residues long. The full variable domain, with the rest looked up from reference TRBV18 and TRBJ1-2, is NAGVMQNPRHLVRRRGQEARLRCSPMKGHSHVYWYRQLPEEGLKFMVYLQKENIIDESGMPKERFSAEFPKEGPSILRIQQVVRGDSAAYFCASSPGQGLHYGYTFGSGTRLTVV.

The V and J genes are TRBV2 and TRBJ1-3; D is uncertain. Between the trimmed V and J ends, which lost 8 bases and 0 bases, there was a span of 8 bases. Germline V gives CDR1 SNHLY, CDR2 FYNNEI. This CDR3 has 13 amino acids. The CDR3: CASARLSGNTIYF. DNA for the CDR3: TGTGCCAGCGCGAGACTCTCTGGAAACACCATATATTTT.

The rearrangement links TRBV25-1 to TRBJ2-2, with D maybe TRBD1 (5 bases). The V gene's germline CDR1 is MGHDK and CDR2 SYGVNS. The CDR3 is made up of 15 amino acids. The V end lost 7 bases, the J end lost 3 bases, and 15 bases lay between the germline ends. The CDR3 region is CASTRAGGDTGELFF. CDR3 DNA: TGTGCCAGCACCAGGGCTGGTGGGGACACCGGGGAGCTGTTTTTT.

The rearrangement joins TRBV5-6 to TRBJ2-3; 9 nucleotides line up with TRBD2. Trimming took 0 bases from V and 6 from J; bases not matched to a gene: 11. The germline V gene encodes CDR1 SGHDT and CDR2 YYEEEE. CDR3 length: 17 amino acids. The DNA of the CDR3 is TGTGCCAGCAGCTTGGTCCCGGGCGGGGGGGCATCCGATACGCAGTATTTT. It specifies CASSLVPGGGASDTQYF. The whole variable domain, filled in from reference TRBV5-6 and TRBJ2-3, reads DAGVTQSPTHLIKTRGQQVTLRCSPKSGHDTVSWYQQALGQGPQFIFQYYEEEERQRGNFPDRFSGHQFPNYSSELNVNALLLGDSALYLCASSLVPGGGASDTQYFGPGTRLTVL.

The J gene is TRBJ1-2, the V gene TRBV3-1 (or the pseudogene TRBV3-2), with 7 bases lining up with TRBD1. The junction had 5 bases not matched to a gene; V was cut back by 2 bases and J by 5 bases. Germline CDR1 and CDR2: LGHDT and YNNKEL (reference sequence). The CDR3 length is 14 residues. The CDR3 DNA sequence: TGTGCCAGCAGCCAATCCAGGGGGGAATATGGCTACACCTTC. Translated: CASSQSRGEYGYTF.

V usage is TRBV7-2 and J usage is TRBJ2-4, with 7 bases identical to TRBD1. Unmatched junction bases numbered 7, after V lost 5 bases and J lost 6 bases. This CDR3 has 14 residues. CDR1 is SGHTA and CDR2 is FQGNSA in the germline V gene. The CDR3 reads CASSRTGGPNIQYF. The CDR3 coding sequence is TGTGCCAGCAGCAGGACAGGTGGGCCAAACATTCAGTACTTC.

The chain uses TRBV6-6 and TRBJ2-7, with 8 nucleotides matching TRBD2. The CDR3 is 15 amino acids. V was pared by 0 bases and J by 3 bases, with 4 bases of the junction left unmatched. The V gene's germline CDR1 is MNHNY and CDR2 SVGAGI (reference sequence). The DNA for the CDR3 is TGTGCCAGCAGTTACTCGGTCGGGAGGGTCTACGAGCAGTACGTC. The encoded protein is CASSYSVGRVYEQYV.

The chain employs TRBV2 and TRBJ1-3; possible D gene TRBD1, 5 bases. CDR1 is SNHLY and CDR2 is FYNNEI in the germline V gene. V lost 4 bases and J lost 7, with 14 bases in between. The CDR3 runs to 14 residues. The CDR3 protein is CASSAQEPGNTIYF. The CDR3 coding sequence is TGTGCCAGCAGTGCCCAGGAGCCAGGGAACACCATATATTTT.

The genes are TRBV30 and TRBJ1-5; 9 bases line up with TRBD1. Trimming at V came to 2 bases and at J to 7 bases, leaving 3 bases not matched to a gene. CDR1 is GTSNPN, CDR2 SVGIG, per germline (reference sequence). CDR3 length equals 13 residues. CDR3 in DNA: TGTGCCTGGAGTACAGGGGGCCCCCAGCCCCAGCATTTT. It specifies CAWSTGGPQPQHF.

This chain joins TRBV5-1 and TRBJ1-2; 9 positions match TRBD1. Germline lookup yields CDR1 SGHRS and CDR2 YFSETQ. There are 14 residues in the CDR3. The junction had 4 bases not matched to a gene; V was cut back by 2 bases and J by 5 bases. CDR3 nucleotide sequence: TGCGCCAGCAGCTTAGCGACAGGGGGTTATGGCTACACCTTC. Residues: CASSLATGGYGYTF. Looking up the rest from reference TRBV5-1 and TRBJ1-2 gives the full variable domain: KAGVTQTPRYLIKTRGQQVTLSCSPISGHRSVSWYQQTPGQGLQFLFEYFSETQRNKGNFPGRFSGRQFSNSRSEMNVSTLELGDSALYLCASSLATGGYGYTFGSGTRLTVV.

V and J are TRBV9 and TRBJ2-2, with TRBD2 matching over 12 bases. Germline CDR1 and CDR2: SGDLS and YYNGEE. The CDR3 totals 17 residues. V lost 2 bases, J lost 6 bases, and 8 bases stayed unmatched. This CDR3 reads CASSVTSGGLVPGELFF. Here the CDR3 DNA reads TGTGCCAGCAGCGTGACTAGCGGGGGCCTCGTCCCCGGGGAGCTGTTTTTT. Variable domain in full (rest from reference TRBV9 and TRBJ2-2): DSGVTQTPKHLITATGQRVTLRCSPRSGDLSVYWYQQSLDQGLQFLIQYYNGEERAKGNILERFSAQQFPDLHSELNLSSLELGDSALYFCASSVTSGGLVPGELFFGEGSRLTVL.

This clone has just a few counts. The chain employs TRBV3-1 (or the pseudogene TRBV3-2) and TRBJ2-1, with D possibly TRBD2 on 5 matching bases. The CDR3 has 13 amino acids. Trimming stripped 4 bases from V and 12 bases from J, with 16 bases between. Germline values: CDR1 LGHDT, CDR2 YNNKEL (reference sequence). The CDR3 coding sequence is TGTGCCAGCAGCCCCCGGGATCCCATGACGCAGTTCTTC. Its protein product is CASSPRDPMTQFF.

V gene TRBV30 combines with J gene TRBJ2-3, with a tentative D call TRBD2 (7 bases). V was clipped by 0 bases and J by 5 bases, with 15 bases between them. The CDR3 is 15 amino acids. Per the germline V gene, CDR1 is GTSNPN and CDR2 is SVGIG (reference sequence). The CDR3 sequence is CAWSVSWGGLDTQYF. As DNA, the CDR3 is TGTGCCTGGAGTGTATCGTGGGGGGGCTTAGATACGCAGTATTTT.

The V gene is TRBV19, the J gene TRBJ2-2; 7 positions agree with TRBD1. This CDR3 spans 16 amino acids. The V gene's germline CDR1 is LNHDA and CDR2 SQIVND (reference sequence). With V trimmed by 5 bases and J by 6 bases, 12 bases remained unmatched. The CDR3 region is CASSVRQGVFPGELFF. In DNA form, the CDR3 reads TGTGCCAGTAGTGTCCGACAGGGAGTGTTTCCCGGGGAGCTGTTTTTT.

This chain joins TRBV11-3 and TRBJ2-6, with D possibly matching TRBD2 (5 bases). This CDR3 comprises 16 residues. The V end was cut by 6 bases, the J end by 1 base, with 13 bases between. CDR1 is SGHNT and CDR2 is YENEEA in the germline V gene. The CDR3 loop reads CASSRGLRSGANVLTF. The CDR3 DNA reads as TGTGCCAGCAGTCGAGGGCTAAGGTCTGGGGCCAACGTCCTGACTTTC.

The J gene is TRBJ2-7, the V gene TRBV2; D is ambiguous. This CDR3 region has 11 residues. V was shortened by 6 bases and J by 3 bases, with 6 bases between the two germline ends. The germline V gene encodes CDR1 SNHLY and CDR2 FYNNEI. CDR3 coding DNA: TGTGCCAGCAGCCCCAACTACGAGCAGTACGTC. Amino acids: CASSPNYEQYV.

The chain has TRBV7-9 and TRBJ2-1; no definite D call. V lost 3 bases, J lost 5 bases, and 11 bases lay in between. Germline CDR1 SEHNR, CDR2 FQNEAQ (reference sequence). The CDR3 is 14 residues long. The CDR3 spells CASSFEITDNEQFF. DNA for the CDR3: TGTGCCAGCAGCTTCGAGATTACAGACAATGAGCAGTTCTTC.

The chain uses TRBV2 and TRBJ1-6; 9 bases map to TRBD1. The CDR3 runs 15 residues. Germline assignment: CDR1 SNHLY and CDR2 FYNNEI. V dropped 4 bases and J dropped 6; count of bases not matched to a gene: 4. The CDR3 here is CASSALGQGNSPLHF. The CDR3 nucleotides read TGTGCCAGCAGTGCCCTGGGACAGGGTAATTCACCCCTCCACTTT.